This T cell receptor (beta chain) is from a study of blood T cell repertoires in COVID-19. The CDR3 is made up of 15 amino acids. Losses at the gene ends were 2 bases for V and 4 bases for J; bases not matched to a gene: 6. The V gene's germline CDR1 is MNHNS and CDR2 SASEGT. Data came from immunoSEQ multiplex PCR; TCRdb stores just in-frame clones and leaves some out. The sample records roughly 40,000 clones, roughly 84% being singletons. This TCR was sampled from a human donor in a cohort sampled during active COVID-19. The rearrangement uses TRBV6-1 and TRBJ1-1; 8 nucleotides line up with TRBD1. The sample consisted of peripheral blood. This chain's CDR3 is CASSEFAGGTTEAFF. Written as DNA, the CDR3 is TGTGCCAGCAGTGAATTCGCAGGGGGCACCACTGAAGCTTTCTTT.